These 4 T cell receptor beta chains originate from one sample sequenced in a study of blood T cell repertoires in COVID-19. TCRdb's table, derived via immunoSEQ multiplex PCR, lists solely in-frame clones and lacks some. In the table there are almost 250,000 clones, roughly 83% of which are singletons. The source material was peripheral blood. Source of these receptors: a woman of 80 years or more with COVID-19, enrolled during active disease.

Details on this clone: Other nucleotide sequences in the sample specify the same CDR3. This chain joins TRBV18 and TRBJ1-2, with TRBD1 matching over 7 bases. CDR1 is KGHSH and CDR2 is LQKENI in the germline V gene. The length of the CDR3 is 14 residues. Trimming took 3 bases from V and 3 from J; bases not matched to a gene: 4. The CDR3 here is CASSPTGSDYGYTF. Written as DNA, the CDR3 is TGTGCCAGCTCACCGACAGGGAGCGACTATGGCTACACCTTC.

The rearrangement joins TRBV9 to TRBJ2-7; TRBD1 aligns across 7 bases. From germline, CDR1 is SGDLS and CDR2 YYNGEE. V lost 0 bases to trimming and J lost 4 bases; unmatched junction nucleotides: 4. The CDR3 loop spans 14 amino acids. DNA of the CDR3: TGTGCCAGCAGCGTAGGGACAGGAGATTACGAGCAGTACGTC. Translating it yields CASSVGTGDYEQYV.

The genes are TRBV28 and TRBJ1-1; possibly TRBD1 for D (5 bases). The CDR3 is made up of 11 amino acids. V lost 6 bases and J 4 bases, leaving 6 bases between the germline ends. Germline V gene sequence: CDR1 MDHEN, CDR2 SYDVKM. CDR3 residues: CASRGVTEAFF. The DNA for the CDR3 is TGTGCCAGCAGAGGGGTCACTGAAGCTTTCTTT.

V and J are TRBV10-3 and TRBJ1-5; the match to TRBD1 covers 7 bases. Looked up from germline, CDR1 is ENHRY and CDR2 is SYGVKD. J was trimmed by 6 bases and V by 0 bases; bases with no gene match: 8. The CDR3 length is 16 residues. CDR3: CAISESWIGGGQPQHF. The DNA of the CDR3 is TGTGCCATCAGTGAGTCGTGGATAGGGGGCGGTCAGCCCCAGCATTTT.